This TCR beta chain was sequenced during a study of patients and donors after allogeneic stem cell transplantation. TCRdb reanalysed the RT-PCR reads using MiXCR and keeps one entry per CDR3 protein. The sample lists roughly 940,000 distinct CDR3 sequences; over 15% were seen once. CDR3 size: 13 residues. Germline V CDR1 and CDR2: KGHDR, SFDVKD. The trim removed 3 bases at V and 6 bases at J, leaving 0 bases unmatched. This clonotype came up a few times. Sequencing was carried out using blood, either unsorted or a sorted T cell fraction (not recorded which). The receptor was derived from a human donor who was either an allogeneic HSCT recipient or a stem cell or donor lymphocyte infusion donor (not recorded which). It is not recorded whose cells these are; they may come from a transplant donor. The genes are TRBV24-1 and TRBJ2-1, with TRBD1 matching 8 bases. CDR3 sequence reads: CATSDGTGNEQFF. The CDR3 DNA follows: TGTGCCACCAGTGATGGGACAGGCAATGAGCAGTTCTTC.